This TCR beta chain was sequenced in a study of technical replicates of blood from several donors. Measured with immunoSEQ multiplex PCR; TCRdb has only the in-frame clones, and not every one. The sample yields about 88,000 clones, just under 95% seen once. This CDR3 comprises 13 residues. With 6 bases removed from V and 7 bases from J, the gap between germline ends came to 15 bases. The germline gives CDR1 MNHEY, CDR2 SMNVEV (reference sequence). Sequencing input: T cells isolated from PBMCs. The sequence was collected from a human donor in good health. The chain has TRBV27 and TRBJ1-1, with unresolved D. The CDR3 protein is CASRRPGLGEAFF. CDR3 nucleotide sequence: TGTGCCAGCAGGCGACCGGGGTTGGGTGAAGCTTTCTTT.